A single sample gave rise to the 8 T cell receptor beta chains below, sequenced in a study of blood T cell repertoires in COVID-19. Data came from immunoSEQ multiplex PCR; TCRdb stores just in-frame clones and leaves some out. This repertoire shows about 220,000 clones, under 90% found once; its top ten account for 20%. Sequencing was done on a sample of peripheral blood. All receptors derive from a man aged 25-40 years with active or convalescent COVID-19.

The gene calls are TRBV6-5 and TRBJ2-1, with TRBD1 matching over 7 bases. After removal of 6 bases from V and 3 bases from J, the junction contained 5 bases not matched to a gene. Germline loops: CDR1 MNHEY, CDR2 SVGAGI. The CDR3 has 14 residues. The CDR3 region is CASRRQGIYNEQFF. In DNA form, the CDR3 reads TGTGCCAGCAGGCGACAGGGAATCTACAATGAGCAGTTCTTC.

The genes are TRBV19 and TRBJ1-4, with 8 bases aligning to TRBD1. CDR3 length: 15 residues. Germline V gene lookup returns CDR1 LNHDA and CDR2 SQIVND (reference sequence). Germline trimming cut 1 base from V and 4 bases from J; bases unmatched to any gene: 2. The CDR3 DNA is TGTGCCAGTAGTATAGCTGGGACAGGTAATGAAAAACTGTTTTTT. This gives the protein CASSIAGTGNEKLFF.

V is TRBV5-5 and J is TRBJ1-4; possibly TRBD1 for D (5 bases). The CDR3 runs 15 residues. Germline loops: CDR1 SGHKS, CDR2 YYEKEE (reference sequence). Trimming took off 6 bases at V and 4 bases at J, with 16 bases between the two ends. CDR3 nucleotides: TGTGCCAGCACCTATACGGACGGACATAATGAAAAACTGTTTTTT. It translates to CASTYTDGHNEKLFF.

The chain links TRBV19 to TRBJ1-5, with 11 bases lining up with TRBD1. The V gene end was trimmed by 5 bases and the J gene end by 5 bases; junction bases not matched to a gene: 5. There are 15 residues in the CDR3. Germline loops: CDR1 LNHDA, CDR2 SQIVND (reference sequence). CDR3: CASSAGQGAYQPQHF. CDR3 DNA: TGTGCCAGTAGTGCCGGACAGGGGGCATATCAGCCCCAGCATTTT.

DNA for the CDR3: TGTGCCAGCAGGCTGGGCTCGGTCACTGAAGCTTTCTTT. It translates to CASRLGSVTEAFF. This chain joins TRBV5-5 and TRBJ1-1; no clear D gene. Deletions cut 5 bases from V and 4 bases from J, with 12 bases between. The CDR3 spans 13 residues. Germline loops: CDR1 SGHKS, CDR2 YYEKEE (reference sequence).

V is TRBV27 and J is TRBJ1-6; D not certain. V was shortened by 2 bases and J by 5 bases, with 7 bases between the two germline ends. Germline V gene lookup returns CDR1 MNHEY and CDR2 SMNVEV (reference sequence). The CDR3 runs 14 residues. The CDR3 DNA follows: TGTGCCAGCAGTTTAAGGCGGAATAATTCACCCCTCCACTTT. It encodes CASSLRRNNSPLHF.

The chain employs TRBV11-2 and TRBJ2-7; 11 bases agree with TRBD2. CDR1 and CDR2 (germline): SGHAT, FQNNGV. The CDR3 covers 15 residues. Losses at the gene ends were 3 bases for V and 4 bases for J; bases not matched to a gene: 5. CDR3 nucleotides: TGTGCCAGCAGCTTGACTAGCGGGAACCAGTACGAGCAGTACTTC. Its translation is CASSLTSGNQYEQYF.

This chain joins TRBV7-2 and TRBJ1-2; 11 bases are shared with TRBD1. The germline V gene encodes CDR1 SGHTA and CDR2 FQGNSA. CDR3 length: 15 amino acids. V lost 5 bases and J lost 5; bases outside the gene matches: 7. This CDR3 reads CASSPIRDRGYGYTF. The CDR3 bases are TGTGCCAGCAGCCCTATCCGGGACAGGGGGTATGGCTACACCTTC.